Sequencing of this T cell receptor beta chain was carried out in a study of T cells in localized non-small cell lung cancer. Regarding the study as a whole: Higher blood T cell density tracked longer overall survival. Clonality peaked in uninvolved adjacent lung rather than tumor.

Concerning this clone itself: No antigen is known for it.

Sequencing used immunoSEQ multiplex PCR; TCRdb keeps in-frame clones, though not all of them. The table includes about 52,000 clones, around 87% detected once. The CDR3 contains 14 residues. Per the germline V gene, CDR1 is SNHLY and CDR2 is FYNNEI. Trimming removed 4 bases from V and 5 bases from J; junction bases left unmatched: 5. The receptor was derived from a female donor with stage II lung adenocarcinoma. The V call is TRBV2, the J call TRBJ1-1, with TRBD1 matching 9 bases. The source material was PBMCs, sampled before any cancer treatment. CDR3 DNA: TGTGCCAGCAGTGTGGACAGGGGAAGGACTGAAGCTTTCTTT. Protein: CASSVDRGRTEAFF.